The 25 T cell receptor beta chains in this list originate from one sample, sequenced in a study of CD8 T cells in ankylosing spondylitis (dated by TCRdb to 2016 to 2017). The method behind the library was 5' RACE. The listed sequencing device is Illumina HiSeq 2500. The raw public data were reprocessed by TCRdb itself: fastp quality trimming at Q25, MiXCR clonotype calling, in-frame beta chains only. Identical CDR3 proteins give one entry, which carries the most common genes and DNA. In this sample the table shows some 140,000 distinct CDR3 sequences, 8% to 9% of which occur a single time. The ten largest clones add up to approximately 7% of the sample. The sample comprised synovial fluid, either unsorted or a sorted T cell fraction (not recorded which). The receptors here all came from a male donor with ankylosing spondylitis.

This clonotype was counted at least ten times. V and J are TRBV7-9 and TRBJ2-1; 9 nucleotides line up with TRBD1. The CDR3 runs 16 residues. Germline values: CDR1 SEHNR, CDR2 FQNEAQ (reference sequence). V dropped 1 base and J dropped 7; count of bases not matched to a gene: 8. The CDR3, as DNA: TGTGCCAGCAGCTTAGTCCGGGACAGGGAGCCAAATGAGCAGTTCTTC. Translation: CASSLVRDREPNEQFF.

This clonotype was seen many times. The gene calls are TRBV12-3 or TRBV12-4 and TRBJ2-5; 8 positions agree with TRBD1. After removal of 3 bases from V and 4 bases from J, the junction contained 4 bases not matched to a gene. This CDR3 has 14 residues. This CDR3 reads CASSFGQGRETQYF. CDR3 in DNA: TGTGCCAGCAGTTTCGGACAGGGAAGAGAGACCCAGTACTTC.

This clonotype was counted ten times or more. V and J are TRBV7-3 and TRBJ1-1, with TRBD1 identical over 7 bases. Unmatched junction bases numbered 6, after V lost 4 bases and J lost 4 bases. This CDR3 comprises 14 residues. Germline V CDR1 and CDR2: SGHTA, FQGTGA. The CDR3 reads CASSSGGRSTEAFF. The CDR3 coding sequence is TGTGCCAGCAGCTCAGGGGGGAGGAGCACTGAAGCTTTCTTT.

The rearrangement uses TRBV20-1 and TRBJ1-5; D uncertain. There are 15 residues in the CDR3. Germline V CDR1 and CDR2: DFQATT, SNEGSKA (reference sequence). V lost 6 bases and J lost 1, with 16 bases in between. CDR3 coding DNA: TGCAGTGCCGCCTCGGGGTCGAACAGCAATCAGCCCCAGCATTTT. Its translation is CSAASGSNSNQPQHF.

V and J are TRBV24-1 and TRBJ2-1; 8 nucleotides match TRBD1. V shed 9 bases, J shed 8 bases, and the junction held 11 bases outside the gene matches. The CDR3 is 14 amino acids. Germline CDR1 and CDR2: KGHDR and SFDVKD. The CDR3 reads CATGQGIPGDEQFF. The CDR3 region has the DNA TGTGCCACCGGACAGGGAATACCGGGGGATGAGCAGTTCTTC.

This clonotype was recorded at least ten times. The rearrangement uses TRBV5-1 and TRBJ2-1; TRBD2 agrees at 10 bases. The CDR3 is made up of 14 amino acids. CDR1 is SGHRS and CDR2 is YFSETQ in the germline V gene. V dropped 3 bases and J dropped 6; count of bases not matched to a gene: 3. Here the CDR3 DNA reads TGCGCCAGCAGCTCTAGCGGGAGTCTCAATGAGCAGTTCTTC. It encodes CASSSSGSLNEQFF. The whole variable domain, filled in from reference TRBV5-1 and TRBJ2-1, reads KAGVTQTPRYLIKTRGQQVTLSCSPISGHRSVSWYQQTPGQGLQFLFEYFSETQRNKGNFPGRFSGRQFSNSRSEMNVSTLELGDSALYLCASSSSGSLNEQFFGPGTRLTVL.

The CDR3 is CASSLVAGGDYGYTF. The CDR3 DNA is TGTGCCAGCAGCTTAGTGGCAGGGGGGGACTATGGCTACACCTTC. The chain combines TRBV7-2 with TRBJ1-2; 7 bases are a match to TRBD1. Germline CDR1 SGHTA, CDR2 FQGNSA. Trimming removed 1 base from V and 3 bases from J; junction bases left unmatched: 5. The CDR3 totals 15 residues.

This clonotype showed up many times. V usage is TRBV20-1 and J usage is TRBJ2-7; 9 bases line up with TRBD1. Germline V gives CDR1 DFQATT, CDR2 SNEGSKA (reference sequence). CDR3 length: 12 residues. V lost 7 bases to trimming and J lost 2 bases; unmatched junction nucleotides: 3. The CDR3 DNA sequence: TGCAGTGGCCGGGACAGGGCCTACGAGCAGTACTTC. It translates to CSGRDRAYEQYF.

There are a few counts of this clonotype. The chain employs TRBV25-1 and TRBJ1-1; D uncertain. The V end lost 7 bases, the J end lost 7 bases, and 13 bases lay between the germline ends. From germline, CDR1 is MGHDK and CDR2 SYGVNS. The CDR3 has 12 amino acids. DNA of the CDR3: TGTGCCAGCACATCCTCCGGGATTGAAGCTTTCTTT. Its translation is CASTSSGIEAFF.

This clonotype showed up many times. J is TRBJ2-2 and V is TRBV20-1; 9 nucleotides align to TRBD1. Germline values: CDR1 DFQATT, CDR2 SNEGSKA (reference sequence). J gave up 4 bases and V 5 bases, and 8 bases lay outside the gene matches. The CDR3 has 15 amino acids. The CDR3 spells CSAEQGAYGTGELFF. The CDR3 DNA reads TGCAGTGCTGAACAGGGGGCCTACGGCACCGGGGAGCTGTTTTTT.

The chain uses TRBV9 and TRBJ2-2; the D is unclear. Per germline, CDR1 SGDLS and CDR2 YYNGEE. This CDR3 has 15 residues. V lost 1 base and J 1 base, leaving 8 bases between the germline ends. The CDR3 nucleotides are TGTGCCAGCAGCGTAATGTGGGGGAACACCGGGGAGCTGTTTTTT. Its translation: CASSVMWGNTGELFF.

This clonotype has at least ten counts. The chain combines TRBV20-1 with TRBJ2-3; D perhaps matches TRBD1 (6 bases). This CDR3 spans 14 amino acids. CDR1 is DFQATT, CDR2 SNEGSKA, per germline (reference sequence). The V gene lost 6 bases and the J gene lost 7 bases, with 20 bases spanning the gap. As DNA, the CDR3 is TGCAGTGCAGAAACACAGGGCTCACTAAATACGCAGTATTTT. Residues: CSAETQGSLNTQYF.

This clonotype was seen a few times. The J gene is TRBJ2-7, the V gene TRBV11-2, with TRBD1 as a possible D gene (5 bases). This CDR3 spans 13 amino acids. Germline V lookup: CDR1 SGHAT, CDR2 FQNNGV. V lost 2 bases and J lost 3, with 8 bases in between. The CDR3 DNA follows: TGTGCCAGCAGCTTAAGACAGCACTACGAGCAGTACTTC. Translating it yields CASSLRQHYEQYF.

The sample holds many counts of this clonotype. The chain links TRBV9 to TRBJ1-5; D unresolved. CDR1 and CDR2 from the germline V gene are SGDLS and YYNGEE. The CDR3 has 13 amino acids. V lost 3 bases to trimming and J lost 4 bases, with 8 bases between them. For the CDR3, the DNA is TGTGCCAGCAGCGCCGCGCCGAATCAGCCCCAGCATTTT. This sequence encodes CASSAAPNQPQHF.

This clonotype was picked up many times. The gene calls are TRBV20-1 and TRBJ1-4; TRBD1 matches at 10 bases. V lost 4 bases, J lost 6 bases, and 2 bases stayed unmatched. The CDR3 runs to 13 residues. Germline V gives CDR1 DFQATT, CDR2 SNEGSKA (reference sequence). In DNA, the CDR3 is TGCAGTGCTACCGGGACAGGGGATGAAAAACTGTTTTTT. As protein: CSATGTGDEKLFF.

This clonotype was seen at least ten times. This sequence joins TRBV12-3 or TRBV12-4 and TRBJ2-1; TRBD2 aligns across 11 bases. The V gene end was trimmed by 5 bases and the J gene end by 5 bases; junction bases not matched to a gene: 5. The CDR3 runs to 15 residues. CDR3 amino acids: CASSPGLAGDNEQFF. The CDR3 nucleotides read TGTGCCAGCAGTCCCGGACTAGCGGGTGACAATGAGCAGTTCTTC.

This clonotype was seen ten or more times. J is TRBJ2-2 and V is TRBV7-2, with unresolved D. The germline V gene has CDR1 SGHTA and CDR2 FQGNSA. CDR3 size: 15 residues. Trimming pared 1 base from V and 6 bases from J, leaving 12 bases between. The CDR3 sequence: CASSLVPGLAGELFF. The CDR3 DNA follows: TGTGCCAGCAGCTTAGTGCCAGGATTGGCCGGGGAGCTGTTTTTT.

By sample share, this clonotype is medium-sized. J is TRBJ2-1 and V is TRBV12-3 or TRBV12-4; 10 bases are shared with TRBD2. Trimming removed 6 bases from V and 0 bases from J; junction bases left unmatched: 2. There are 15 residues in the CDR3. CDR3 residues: CASRSSGSSYNEQFF. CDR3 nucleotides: TGTGCCAGCAGGTCTAGCGGGAGCTCCTACAATGAGCAGTTCTTC.

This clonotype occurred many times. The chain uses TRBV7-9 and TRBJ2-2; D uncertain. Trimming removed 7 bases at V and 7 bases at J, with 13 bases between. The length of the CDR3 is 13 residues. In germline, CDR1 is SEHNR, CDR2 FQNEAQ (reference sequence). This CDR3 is CASTLDTHGELFF. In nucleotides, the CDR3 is TGTGCCAGCACTCTTGACACTCACGGGGAGCTGTTTTTT. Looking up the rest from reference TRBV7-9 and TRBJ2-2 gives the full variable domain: DTGVSQNPRHKITKRGQNVTFRCDPISEHNRLYWYRQTLGQGPEFLTYFQNEAQLEKSRLLSDRFSAERPKGSFSTLEIQRTEQGDSAMYLCASTLDTHGELFFGEGSRLTVL.

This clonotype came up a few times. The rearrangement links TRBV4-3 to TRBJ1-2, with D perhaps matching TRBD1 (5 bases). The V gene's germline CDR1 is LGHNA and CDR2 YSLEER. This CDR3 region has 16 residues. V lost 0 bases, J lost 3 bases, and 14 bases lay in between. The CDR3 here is CASSQDRTRGDYGYTF. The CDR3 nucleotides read TGCGCCAGCAGCCAAGATCGTACCCGGGGGGACTATGGCTACACCTTC.

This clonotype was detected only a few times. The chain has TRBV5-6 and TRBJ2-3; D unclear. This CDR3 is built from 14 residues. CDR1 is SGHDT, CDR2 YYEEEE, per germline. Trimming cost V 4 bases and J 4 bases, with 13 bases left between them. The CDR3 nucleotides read TGTGCCAGCAGCCCCCGGTGGAGCGCAGATACGCAGTATTTT. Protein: CASSPRWSADTQYF.

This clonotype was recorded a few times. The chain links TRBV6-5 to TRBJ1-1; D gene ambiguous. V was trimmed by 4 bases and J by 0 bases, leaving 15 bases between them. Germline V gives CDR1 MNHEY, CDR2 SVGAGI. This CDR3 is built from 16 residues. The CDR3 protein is CASSWAAGTMNTEAFF. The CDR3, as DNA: TGTGCCAGCAGTTGGGCCGCAGGAACGATGAACACTGAAGCTTTCTTT.

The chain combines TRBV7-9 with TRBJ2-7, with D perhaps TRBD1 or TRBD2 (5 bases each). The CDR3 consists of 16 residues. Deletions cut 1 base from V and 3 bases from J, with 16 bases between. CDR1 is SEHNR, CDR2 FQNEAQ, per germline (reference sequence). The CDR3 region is CASSLEVGVKDYEQYF. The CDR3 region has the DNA TGTGCCAGCAGCTTAGAAGTGGGGGTTAAGGACTACGAGCAGTACTTC.

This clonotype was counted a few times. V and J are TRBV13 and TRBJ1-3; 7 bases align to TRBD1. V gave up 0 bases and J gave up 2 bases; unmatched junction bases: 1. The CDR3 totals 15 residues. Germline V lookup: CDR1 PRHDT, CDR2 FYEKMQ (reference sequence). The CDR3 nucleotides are TGTGCCAGCAGCTTAGGAGGGACAGCTGGAAACACCATATATTTT. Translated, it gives CASSLGGTAGNTIYF.

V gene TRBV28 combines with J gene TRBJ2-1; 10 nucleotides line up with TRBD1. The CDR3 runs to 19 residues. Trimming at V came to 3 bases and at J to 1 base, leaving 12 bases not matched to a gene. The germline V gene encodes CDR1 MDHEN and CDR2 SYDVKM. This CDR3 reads CASSFLVPRQGASYNEQFF. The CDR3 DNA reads TGTGCCAGCAGTTTCCTCGTTCCAAGACAGGGGGCATCCTACAATGAGCAGTTCTTC.